These T cell receptor beta chains were read from a single sample in a study of T cells after posttransplantation cyclophosphamide. Here immunoSEQ multiplex PCR was the method, and the copy in TCRdb shows in-frame clones only, minus some. The table includes about 21,000 clones, more than 80% detected once. The sequencing used PBMCs, collected 350 to 400 days after allogeneic stem cell transplant with calcineurin inhibitor and methotrexate. The receptors come from a female patient in her 30s who received an allogeneic stem cell transplant from an unrelated donor, was CMV-positive, and had acute and chronic GVHD. T cells may partly derive from the graft donor. CDR3s include the opening cysteine and the closing phenylalanine or tryptophan.

V	J	CDR3
TRBV6-1	TRBJ1-1	CASSQQGYTEAFF
TRBV27	TRBJ1-3	CASKALRNRASSGGNTIYF
TRBV7-9	TRBJ2-5	CASSPRAGLQETQYF
TRBV5-8	TRBJ1-1	CASSLWGQGAKATEAFF
TRBV29-1	TRBJ1-1	CSVDQQGALNTEAFF
TRBV7-2	TRBJ2-4	CASSPPGKQGCGKNIQYF
TRBV5-4	TRBJ2-1	CASSFPSGREDEQFF
TRBV11-2	TRBJ2-3	CASSSWRDRDTDTQYF
TRBV7-2	TRBJ2-4	CASSPRAKNIQYF
TRBV19	TRBJ1-4	CASNRPPDNEKLFF